The entry below describes one T cell receptor beta chain. Its antigen target is currently unknown. No clone much larger than this one lies a single base away; base qualities are absent. This sample was taken from a study of blood T cell repertoires in COVID-19 (dated by TCRdb to 2020 to 2021). About the full investigation: Samples covering the acute and convalescent phases of COVID-19 were provided by collaborators in the United States, Italy and Spain. The prospective study material was composed of cDNA or gDNA derived from T cells, B-cell-depleted T cells, or PBMCs. Subjects who had been exposed to COVID-19, were actively infected with it, or had recovered from it provided the deeply sampled blood TCRbeta repertoires that made up the dataset. The repertoires were made available in a free public database intended to serve as a resource for research on the immune response to SARS-CoV-2. The samples were drawn from the first 160 participants of the ongoing ImmuneRACE study and from under 1,500 subjects provided by 6 global collaborators. Sample metadata almost always included a de-identified subject ID, COVID-19 status, age in years and sex. HLA class I and class II types, where available, came from metadata supplied by the sample provider rather than from assay-based typing.

Participants in the prospective study were aged roughly 18 to 100 years, lived in 20 to 25 United States geographic areas, and enrolled through a virtual design. In the prospective study, participants were assigned to cohorts based on the clinical history participants reported in a screening survey and a study questionnaire. Exposed participants were defined as having been in contact with someone with a PCR-confirmed or clinician-diagnosed COVID-19 case within 2 weeks of study entry. In the prospective study, whole blood, serum and a nasopharyngeal or oropharyngeal swab were collected from each participant by mobile phlebotomists. Over a roughly 2-month period, participants in the prospective study had the option of providing additional blood draws and questionnaires. Blood samples from the prospective study were shipped frozen or at room temperature prior to DNA extraction. What the study reported, not specific to this receptor: How much clinical and demographic metadata was included differed by source and by participant, and the metadata was provided uncurated.

The immunoSEQ Assay, a bias-controlled multiplex PCR, was used to amplify TCRbeta CDR3 regions from genomic DNA. Under the source paper's analysis protocol: The number of nucleated cells in each sample was estimated from the amplification of reference gene primers within the assay. Sequence reads were collapsed and filtered to measure the absolute abundance of every unique TCRbeta CDR3 rearrangement. For each sample, productive Simpson clonality was calculated as the square root of Simpson's diversity index over productive rearrangements. The table was pulled from immuneACCESS by TCRdb, which kept in-frame rearrangements only. Such tables lose some clones; where checked, under half of the loss comes from unresolved V genes, and the rest has no known cause. The DNA gave D and trimming, while V, J and clone size come from that table. Here the sample has some 340,000 clones; more than 90% occur a single time. The ten largest account for about 4% of the sample.

From its cysteine to its phenylalanine, the CDR3 spans 14 amino acids. Solely the CDR3 DNA is kept, with 42 bases framed from the first base. Taken from the germline V gene, the CDR1 and CDR2 loops are SGHNT and YENEEA. The V end gives up 3 bases and the J end 4 bases, leaving 2 bases in the junction not matched to a gene. The receptor was isolated from a woman aged 25-40 years who had been exposed to COVID-19. The rearrangement joined TRBV11-3 to TRBJ1-4; 7 middle bases align to TRBD1. The sequenced sample consisted of PBMCs or T cells enriched from blood (not recorded which). The bases read TGTGCCAGCAGCTTCTGGGACAGTAATGAAAAACTGTTTTTT. This sequence encodes CASSFWDSNEKLFF.